The sequence of this TCR beta chain was determined in a study of T cells in Graves' hyperthyroidism and ophthalmopathy. V lost 5 bases to trimming and J lost 3 bases; unmatched junction nucleotides: 7. CDR1 SGHTA and CDR2 FQGNSA come from the germline V gene. CDR3 size: 14 residues. Amplified TCR beta CDR3 regions derived from RNA transcripts. First-round RT-PCR of the TCR CDR3 relied on the HTBI primer set. TCRdb redid the calling of the multiplex PCR reads with MiXCR, one entry per CDR3 protein. The sample lists 500,000 to 600,000 distinct CDR3 sequences; about half were seen once. This clonotype has only one observation. Researchers barred patients who had uncontrolled infection, other autoimmune disease, pregnancy or lactation.

Sequences were obtained from peripheral blood or thyroid tissue (not recorded which). The chain uses TRBV7-2 and TRBJ2-7; 7 positions agree with TRBD2. The receptor was isolated from an adult woman with Graves' disease, either hyperthyroidism or ophthalmopathy (not recorded which). DNA of the CDR3: TGTGCCAGCAGCAGGAGCGGGACGTACTACGAGCAGTACTTC. Amino acid sequence: CASSRSGTYYEQYF.